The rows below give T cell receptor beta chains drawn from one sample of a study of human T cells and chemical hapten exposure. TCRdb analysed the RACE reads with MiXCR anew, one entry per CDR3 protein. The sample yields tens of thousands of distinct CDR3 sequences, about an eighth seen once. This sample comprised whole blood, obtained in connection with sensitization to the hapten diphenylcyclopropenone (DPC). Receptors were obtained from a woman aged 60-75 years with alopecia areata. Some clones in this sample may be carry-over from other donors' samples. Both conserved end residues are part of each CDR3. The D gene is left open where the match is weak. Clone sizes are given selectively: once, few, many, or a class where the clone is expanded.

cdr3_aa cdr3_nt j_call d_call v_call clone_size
CASRVQEETQYF TGTGCCAGCAGGGTTCAGGAGGAGACCCAGTACTTC TRBJ2-5 NA TRBV12-3/TRBV12-4 NA
CASSPELEGHTDTQYF TGTGCCAGCAGTCCCGAGTTGGAGGGCCACACAGATACGCAGTATTTT TRBJ2-3 NA TRBV28 NA
CASCRGENHEQYF TGTGCCAGCTGTAGGGGTGAGAACCACGAGCAGTACTTC TRBJ2-7 NA TRBV7-9 NA
CASSWDSYQPQHF TGTGCCAGCAGTTGGGACAGCTATCAGCCCCAGCATTTT TRBJ1-5 TRBD1 TRBV12-3/TRBV12-4 NA
CSARRGGLDTGELFF TGCAGTGCCCGAAGGGGGGGGCTGGACACCGGGGAGCTGTTTTTT TRBJ2-2 NA TRBV20-1 NA
CASSPNADTQYF TGTGCCAGCAGTCCCAACGCTGATACGCAGTATTTT TRBJ2-3 NA TRBV6-5 many
CASSGGGYEEAFF TGCGCCAGCAGTGGAGGGGGCTACGAAGAAGCTTTCTTT TRBJ1-1 TRBD1 TRBV10-1 many
CASSSDRGRGVYGYTF TGTGCCAGCAGTTCGGACAGGGGGCGCGGTGTCTATGGCTACACCTTC TRBJ1-2 TRBD1 TRBV27 NA
CASSLWTEETQYF TGTGCCAGCAGCTTATGGACGGAAGAGACCCAGTACTTC TRBJ2-5 NA TRBV7-6 few
CASSLATSSDREETQYF TGTGCCAGCAGCTTGGCGACGTCATCGGACAGGGAGGAGACCCAGTACTTC TRBJ2-5 TRBD1 TRBV5-4 few
CSVSRLYNEQFF TGCAGCGTTTCAAGACTATACAATGAGCAGTTCTTC TRBJ2-1 NA TRBV29-1 many
CASSEQSRQETQYF TGCGCCAGCAGCGAGCAGTCCCGCCAAGAGACCCAGTACTTC TRBJ2-5 NA TRBV5-1 many
CASSFPAGEQTQYF TGCGCCAGCAGTTTTCCTGCCGGGGAACAGACGCAGTATTTT TRBJ2-3 NA TRBV5-1 NA
CASSVERGSNTEAFF TGTGCCAGCAGCGTAGAAAGGGGTTCGAACACTGAAGCTTTCTTT TRBJ1-1 NA TRBV9 many
CSARLAGGAGNTIYF TGCAGTGCTAGACTCGCGGGGGGGGCTGGAAACACCATATATTTT TRBJ1-3 NA TRBV20-1 many
CASSFSETNYGYTF TGCGCCAGCAGCTTCAGCGAGACTAACTATGGCTACACCTTC TRBJ1-2 NA TRBV5-1 few
CASSVAGATDTQYF TGCGCCAGCAGCGTAGCGGGGGCCACAGATACGCAGTATTTT TRBJ2-3 TRBD2 TRBV10-2 few
CSVRRPPAPLHF TGCAGTGTTCGACGGCCACCGGCTCCCCTCCACTTT TRBJ1-6 NA TRBV20-1 many
CASSRMSGEETQYF TGCGCCAGCAGCAGAATGTCAGGGGAAGAGACCCAGTACTTC TRBJ2-5 NA TRBV5-1 NA
CSARVGGGPQETQYF TGCAGTGCTAGAGTCGGGGGGGGACCCCAAGAGACCCAGTACTTC TRBJ2-5 TRBD2 TRBV20-1 few
CASSQVQGLNNSPLHF TGTGCCAGCAGTCAAGTACAGGGATTAAACAATTCACCCCTCCACTTT TRBJ1-6 NA TRBV6-6 NA
CASSRNRVSNQPQHF TGTGCCAGCAGTCGAAACCGGGTTAGCAATCAGCCCCAGCATTTT TRBJ1-5 NA TRBV6-6 few
CATGRRTGSHPNYGYTF TGTGCCACGGGCCGTCGAACAGGGTCCCACCCTAACTATGGCTACACCTTC TRBJ1-2 NA TRBV11-2 NA
CASGQTDQPQHF TGTGCCAGCGGTCAGACTGATCAGCCCCAGCATTTT TRBJ1-5 NA TRBV9 many
CSGNRDLNTEAFF TGCAGCGGCAACAGGGACCTGAACACTGAAGCTTTCTTT TRBJ1-1 NA TRBV29-1 NA
CASSPQGEDTQYF TGTGCTAGCAGTCCACAGGGGGAAGATACGCAGTATTTT TRBJ2-3 TRBD1 TRBV7-7 few
CAITDDRDEQFF TGTGCCATCACCGACGACAGAGATGAGCAGTTCTTC TRBJ2-1 NA TRBV10-3 many
CASSRENTEAFF TGTGCCAGCAGTCGGGAGAACACTGAAGCTTTCTTT TRBJ1-1 NA TRBV3-1 many
CSARRLGKLQETQYF TGCAGTGCTAGAAGGTTGGGAAAGCTCCAAGAGACCCAGTACTTC TRBJ2-5 NA TRBV20-1 NA
CASRPTGTSTDTQYF TGTGCCTCGCGTCCGACAGGGACCTCCACAGATACGCAGTATTTT TRBJ2-3 TRBD1 TRBV30 many
CSVAGESLQETQYF TGCAGCGTAGCAGGGGAATCCCTCCAAGAGACCCAGTACTTC TRBJ2-5 NA TRBV29-1 NA
CASSLAGTGAHF TGTGCCAGCAGCTTAGCCGGGACGGGAGCGCATTTT TRBJ2-3 NA TRBV11-2 many
CSAGTGELFF TGCAGTGCCGGTACCGGGGAGCTGTTTTTT TRBJ2-2 NA TRBV20-1 NA